This TCR beta chain is drawn from a study of blood T cell repertoires in COVID-19. About the research overall: The United States, Italy and Spain provided the acute and convalescent COVID-19 samples.

Here immunoSEQ multiplex PCR was the method, and the copy in TCRdb shows in-frame clones only, minus some. The sample carries around 200,000 clones, roughly nine tenths recorded once. The CDR3 loop spans 16 amino acids. V lost 7 bases to trimming and J lost 0 bases, with 18 bases between them. In germline, CDR1 is LGHNA, CDR2 YNFKEQ. The gene calls are TRBV4-2 and TRBJ1-1; possible D gene TRBD1, 6 bases. Material: peripheral blood. The sequence came from a man aged 30-40 years with acute or convalescent COVID-19. The CDR3 is CASNREQGPMNTEAFF. CDR3 nucleotides: TGTGCCAGCAACCGAGAACAGGGACCTATGAACACTGAAGCTTTCTTT.